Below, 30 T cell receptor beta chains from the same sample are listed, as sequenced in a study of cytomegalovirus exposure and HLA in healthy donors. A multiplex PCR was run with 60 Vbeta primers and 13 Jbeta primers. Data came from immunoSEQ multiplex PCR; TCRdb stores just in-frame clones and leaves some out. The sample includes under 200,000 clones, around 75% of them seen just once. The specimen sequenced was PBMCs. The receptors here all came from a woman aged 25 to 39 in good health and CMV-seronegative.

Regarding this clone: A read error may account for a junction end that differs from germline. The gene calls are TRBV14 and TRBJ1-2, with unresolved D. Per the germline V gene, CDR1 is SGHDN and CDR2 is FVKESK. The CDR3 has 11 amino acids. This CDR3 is CASSPGRIIFF. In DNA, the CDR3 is TGTGCCAGCAGCCCGGGTAGGATCATATTCTTC.

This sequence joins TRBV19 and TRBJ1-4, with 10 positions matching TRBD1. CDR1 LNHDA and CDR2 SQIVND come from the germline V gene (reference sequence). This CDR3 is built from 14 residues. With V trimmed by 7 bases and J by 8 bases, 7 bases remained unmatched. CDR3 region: CASTSGTGVEKLFF. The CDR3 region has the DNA TGTGCCAGTACCTCCGGGACAGGGGTCGAAAAACTGTTTTTT.

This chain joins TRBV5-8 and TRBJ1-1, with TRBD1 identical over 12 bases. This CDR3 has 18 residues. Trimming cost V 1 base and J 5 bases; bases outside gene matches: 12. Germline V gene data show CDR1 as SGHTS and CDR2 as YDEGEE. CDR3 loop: CASSLQTGTGGAETEAFF. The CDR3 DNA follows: TGTGCCAGCAGCTTGCAAACCGGGACAGGGGGCGCCGAAACTGAAGCTTTCTTT.

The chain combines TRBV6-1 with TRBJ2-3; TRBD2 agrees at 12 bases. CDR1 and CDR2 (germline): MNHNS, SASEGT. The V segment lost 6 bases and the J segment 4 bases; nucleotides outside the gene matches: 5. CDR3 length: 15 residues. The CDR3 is CASRDLAGGPDTQYF. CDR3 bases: TGTGCCAGCAGGGATCTAGCGGGGGGGCCAGATACGCAGTATTTT.

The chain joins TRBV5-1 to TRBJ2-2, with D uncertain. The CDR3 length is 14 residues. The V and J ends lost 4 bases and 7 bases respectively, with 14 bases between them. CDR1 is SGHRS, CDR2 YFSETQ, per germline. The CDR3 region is CASSPVIGVGELFF. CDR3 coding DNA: TGCGCCAGCAGCCCGGTGATTGGTGTCGGGGAGCTGTTTTTT. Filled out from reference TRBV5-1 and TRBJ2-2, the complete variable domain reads KAGVTQTPRYLIKTRGQQVTLSCSPISGHRSVSWYQQTPGQGLQFLFEYFSETQRNKGNFPGRFSGRQFSNSRSEMNVSTLELGDSALYLCASSPVIGVGELFFGEGSRLTVL.

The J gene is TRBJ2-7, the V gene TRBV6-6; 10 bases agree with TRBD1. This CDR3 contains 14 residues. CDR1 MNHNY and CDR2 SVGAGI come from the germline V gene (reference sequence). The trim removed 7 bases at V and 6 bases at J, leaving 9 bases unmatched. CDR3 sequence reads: CASTLPGTGVEQYF. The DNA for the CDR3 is TGTGCCAGCACTCTACCCGGGACAGGGGTCGAGCAGTACTTC.

This CDR3 reads CASSLDPGGLETQYF. DNA of the CDR3: TGTGCCAGCAGCTTGGACCCCGGGGGGCTGGAGACCCAGTACTTC. The chain employs TRBV5-4 and TRBJ2-5, with D tentatively TRBD2 (7 bases). The CDR3 sequence is 15 residues long. V lost 0 bases to trimming and J lost 5 bases, with 14 bases between them. In germline, CDR1 is SGHNT, CDR2 YYREEE (reference sequence).

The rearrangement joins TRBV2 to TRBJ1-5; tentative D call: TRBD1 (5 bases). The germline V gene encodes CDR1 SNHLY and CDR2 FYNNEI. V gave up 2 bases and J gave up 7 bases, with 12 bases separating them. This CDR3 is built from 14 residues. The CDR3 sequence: CASSETKGMQPQHF. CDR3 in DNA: TGTGCCAGCAGTGAAACGAAGGGGATGCAGCCCCAGCATTTT.

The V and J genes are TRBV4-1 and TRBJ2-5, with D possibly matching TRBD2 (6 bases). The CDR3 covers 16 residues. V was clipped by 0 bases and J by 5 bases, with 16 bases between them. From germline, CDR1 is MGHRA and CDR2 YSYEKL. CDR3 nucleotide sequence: TGCGCCAGCAGCCAAGAGTCTGGGGGGATACGGGAGACCCAGTACTTC. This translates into CASSQESGGIRETQYF.

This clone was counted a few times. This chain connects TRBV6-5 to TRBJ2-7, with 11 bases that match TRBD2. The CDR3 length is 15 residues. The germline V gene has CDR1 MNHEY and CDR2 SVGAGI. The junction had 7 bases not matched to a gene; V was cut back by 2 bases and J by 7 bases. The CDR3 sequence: CASSYRLAGGGEQYF. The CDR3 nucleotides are TGTGCCAGCAGTTACAGGCTAGCGGGGGGTGGAGAGCAGTACTTC.

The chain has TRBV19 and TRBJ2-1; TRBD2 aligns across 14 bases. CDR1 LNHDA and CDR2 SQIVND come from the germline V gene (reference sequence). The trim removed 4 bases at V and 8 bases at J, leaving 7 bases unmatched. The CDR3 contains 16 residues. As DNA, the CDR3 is TGTGCCAGTAGTAAACCCGGGACTAGCGGGAGCCATGAGCAGTTCTTC. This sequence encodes CASSKPGTSGSHEQFF.

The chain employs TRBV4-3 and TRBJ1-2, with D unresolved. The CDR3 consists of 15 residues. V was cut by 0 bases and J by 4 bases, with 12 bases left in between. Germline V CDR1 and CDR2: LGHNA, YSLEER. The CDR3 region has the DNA TGCGCCAGCAGCCAAGATTTTACAGAGATCTATGGCTACACCTTC. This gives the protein CASSQDFTEIYGYTF.

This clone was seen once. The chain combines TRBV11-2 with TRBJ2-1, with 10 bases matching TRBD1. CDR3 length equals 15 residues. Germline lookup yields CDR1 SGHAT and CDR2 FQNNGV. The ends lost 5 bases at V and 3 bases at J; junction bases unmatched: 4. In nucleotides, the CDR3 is TGTGCCAGCAGCCGTGACAGGGGGCACTACAATGAGCAGTTCTTC. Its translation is CASSRDRGHYNEQFF.

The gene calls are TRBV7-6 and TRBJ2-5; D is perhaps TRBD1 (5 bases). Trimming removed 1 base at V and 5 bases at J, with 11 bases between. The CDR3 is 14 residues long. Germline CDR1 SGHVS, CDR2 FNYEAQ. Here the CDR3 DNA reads TGTGCCAGCAGCTTAGTAGGGGCCCGGGAGACCCAGTACTTC. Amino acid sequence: CASSLVGARETQYF.

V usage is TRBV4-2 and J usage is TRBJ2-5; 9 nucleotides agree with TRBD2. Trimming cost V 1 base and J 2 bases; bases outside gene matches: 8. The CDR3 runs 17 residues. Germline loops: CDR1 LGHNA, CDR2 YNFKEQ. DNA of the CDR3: TGTGCCAGCAGCCAAGGCGGTAGCGGGAGACAACAAGAGACCCAGTACTTC. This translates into CASSQGGSGRQQETQYF.

CDR3 coding DNA: TGTGCCAGCAGCTTAGGGGGACTAGCGGGAGTACGAGAGCAGTTCTTC. Protein: CASSLGGLAGVREQFF. This rearrangement joins TRBV7-2 to TRBJ2-1; TRBD2 matches at 14 bases. CDR3 length: 16 amino acids. From germline, CDR1 is SGHTA and CDR2 FQGNSA. Trimming at V came to 1 base and at J to 10 bases, leaving 6 bases not matched to a gene.

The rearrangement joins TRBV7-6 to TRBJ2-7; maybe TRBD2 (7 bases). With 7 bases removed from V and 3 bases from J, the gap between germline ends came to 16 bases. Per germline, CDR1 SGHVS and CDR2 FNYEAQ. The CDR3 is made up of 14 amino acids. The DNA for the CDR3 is TGTGCCAGCACCCTGGGGGGGGCCGGCTACGAGCAGTACTTC. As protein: CASTLGGAGYEQYF.

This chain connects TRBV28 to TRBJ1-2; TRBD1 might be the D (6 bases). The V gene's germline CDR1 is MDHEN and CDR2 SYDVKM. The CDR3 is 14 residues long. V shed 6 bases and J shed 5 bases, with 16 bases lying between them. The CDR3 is CASRQGGQNYGYTF. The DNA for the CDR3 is TGTGCCAGCAGGCAAGGAGGACAGAATTATGGCTACACCTTC.

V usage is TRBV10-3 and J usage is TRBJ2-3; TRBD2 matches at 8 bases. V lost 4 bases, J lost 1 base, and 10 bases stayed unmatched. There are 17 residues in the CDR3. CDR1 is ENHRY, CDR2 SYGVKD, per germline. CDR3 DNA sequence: TGTGCCATCAGTGCGAGCGGGAGAGGACGGGGCACAGATACGCAGTATTTT. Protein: CAISASGRGRGTDTQYF.

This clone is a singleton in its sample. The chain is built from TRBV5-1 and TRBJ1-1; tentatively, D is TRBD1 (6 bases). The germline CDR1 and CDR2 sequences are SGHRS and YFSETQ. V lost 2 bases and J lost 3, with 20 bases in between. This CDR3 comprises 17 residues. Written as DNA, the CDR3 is TGCGCCAGCAGCTTCCATGTGTTGCAGGGGTTGTACACTGAAGCTTTCTTT. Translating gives CASSFHVLQGLYTEAFF.

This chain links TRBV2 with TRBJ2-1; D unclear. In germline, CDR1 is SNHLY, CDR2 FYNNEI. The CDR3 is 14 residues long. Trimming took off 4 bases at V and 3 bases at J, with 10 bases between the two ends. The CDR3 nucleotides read TGTGCCAGCAGTGCGAGCGAAATCTACAATGAGCAGTTCTTC. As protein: CASSASEIYNEQFF.

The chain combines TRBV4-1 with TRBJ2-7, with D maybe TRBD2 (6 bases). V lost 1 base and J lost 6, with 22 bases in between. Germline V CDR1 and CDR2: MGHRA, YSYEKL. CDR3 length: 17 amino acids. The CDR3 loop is CASSQATRLGGISEQYF. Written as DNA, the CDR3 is TGCGCCAGCAGCCAAGCAACTCGACTCGGCGGGATCTCCGAGCAGTACTTC.

The CDR3 loop is CATQTSGMTGLAGVAGELFF. Written as DNA, the CDR3 is TGTGCCACCCAAACCTCCGGGATGACGGGACTAGCGGGAGTAGCCGGGGAGCTGTTTTTT. The chain carries TRBV19 and TRBJ2-2, with 14 bases matching TRBD2. CDR3 length: 20 residues. Per the germline V gene, CDR1 is LNHDA and CDR2 is SQIVND (reference sequence). Unmatched junction bases numbered 22, after V lost 10 bases and J lost 6 bases.

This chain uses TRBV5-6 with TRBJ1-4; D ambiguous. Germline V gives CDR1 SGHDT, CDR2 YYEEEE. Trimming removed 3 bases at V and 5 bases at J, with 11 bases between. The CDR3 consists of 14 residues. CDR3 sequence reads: CASSSTVPNEKLFF. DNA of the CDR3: TGTGCCAGCAGCTCTACGGTACCGAATGAAAAACTGTTTTTT.

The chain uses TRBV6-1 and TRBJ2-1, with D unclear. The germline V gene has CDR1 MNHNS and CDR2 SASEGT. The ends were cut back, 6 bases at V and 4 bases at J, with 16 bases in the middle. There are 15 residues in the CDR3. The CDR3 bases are TGTGCCAGCAGGCAAACTATCCCCTTATACAATGAGCAGTTCTTC. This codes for CASRQTIPLYNEQFF.

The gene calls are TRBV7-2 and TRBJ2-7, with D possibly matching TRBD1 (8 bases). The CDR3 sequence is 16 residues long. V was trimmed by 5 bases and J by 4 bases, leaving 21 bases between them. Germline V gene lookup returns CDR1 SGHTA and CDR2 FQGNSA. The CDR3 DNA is TGTGCCAGCAGCAAAGCGGGACAGGTGGATCTGTACGAGCAGTACTTC. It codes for CASSKAGQVDLYEQYF. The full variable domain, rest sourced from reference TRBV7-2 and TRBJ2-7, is GAGVSQSPSNKVTEKGKDVELRCDPISGHTALYWYRQSLGQGLEFLIYFQGNSAPDKSGLPSDRFSAERTGGSVSTLTIQRTQQEDSAVYLCASSKAGQVDLYEQYFGPGTRLTVT.

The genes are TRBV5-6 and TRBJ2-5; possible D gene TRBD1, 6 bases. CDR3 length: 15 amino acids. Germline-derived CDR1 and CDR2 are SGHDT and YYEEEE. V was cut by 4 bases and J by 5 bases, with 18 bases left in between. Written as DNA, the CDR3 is TGTGCCAGCAGCCCACCCCCGGGACAAGGGGAGACCCAGTACTTC. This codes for CASSPPPGQGETQYF.

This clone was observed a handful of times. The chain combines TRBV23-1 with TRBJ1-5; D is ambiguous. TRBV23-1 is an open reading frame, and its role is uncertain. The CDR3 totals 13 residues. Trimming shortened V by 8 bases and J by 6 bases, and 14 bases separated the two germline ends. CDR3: CASCGGNGQPQHF. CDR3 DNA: TGCGCCAGCTGTGGAGGGAATGGTCAGCCCCAGCATTTT.

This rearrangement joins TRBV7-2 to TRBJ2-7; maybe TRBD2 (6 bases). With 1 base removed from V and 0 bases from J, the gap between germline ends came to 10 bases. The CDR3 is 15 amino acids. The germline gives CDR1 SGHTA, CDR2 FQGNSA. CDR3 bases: TGTGCCAGCAGCTTAGGCGGGACCGTCTCCTACGAGCAGTACTTC. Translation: CASSLGGTVSYEQYF. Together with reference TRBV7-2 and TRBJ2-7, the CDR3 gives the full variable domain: GAGVSQSPSNKVTEKGKDVELRCDPISGHTALYWYRQSLGQGLEFLIYFQGNSAPDKSGLPSDRFSAERTGGSVSTLTIQRTQQEDSAVYLCASSLGGTVSYEQYFGPGTRLTVT.

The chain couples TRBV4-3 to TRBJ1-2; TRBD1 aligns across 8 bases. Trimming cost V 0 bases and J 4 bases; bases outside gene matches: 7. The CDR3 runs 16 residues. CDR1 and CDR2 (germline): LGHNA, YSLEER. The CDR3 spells CASSQDSNRGAYGYTF. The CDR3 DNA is TGCGCCAGCAGCCAAGATTCCAACAGGGGGGCCTATGGCTACACCTTC.